Below, 3 T cell receptor beta chains from the same sample are listed, as sequenced in a study of blood T cells in healthy people across ages. Together with a sample-barcoded 5' primer, a J-beta primer mix was included in a second PCR lasting about 6 to 11 cycles. TCRdb re-derived calls from the 5' RACE reads in MiXCR, one entry per CDR3 protein. The table shows 650,000 to 800,000 distinct CDR3 sequences, with about 42% occurring only once. Sequenced: blood. These receptor sequences come from a man aged 55 to 70 in good health.

This clonotype has just a few counts. The V call is TRBV4-3, the J call TRBJ2-1; the D call may be TRBD1 or TRBD2 (6 bases each). The CDR3 runs 16 residues. The V gene lost 0 bases and the J gene lost 12 bases, with 21 bases spanning the gap. Germline values: CDR1 LGHNA, CDR2 YSLEER. The CDR3 DNA is TGCGCCAGCAGCCAAGATCTTTCGGGGGCCGGAGATACGCAGTTCTTC. Amino acids: CASSQDLSGAGDTQFF.

DNA of the CDR3: TGCGCCAGCAGCCAATTTCCCCAAGGGAACACTGAAGCTTTCTTT. Its protein is CASSQFPQGNTEAFF. This chain connects TRBV4-1 to TRBJ1-1; no definite D call. V was cut by 2 bases and J by 1 base, with 11 bases left in between. The CDR3 is 15 residues long. Germline-derived CDR1 and CDR2 are MGHRA and YSYEKL.

This clonotype has a handful of counts. The chain joins TRBV28 to TRBJ2-1; TRBD1 agrees at 7 bases. CDR1 is MDHEN and CDR2 is SYDVKM in the germline V gene. V was pared by 3 bases and J by 10 bases, with 6 bases of the junction left unmatched. The CDR3 sequence is 13 residues long. For the CDR3, the DNA is TGTGCCAGCAGTTTTTACAGGGGTGGAGAGCAGTTCTTC. Translation: CASSFYRGGEQFF.